These 12 T cell receptor beta chains came from one sample sequenced in a study of T-cell memory formation after mild COVID-19. In TCRdb, the 5' RACE reads were re-called with MiXCR into one record per CDR3 protein. The data hold 300,000 to 350,000 distinct CDR3 sequences, with about 13% observed a single time. The sample consisted of PBMCs or a T cell subset sorted from them (not recorded which). These receptors all stem from a man aged 18 to 29 who had mild COVID-19 (a few samples of this study predate the infection). Cell type and time point are not known.

CDR3 nucleotides: TGTGCCAGCAGTGAGCAAGGGGGCCGCCAAGAGACCCAGTACTTC. Amino acid sequence: CASSEQGGRQETQYF. The V call is TRBV2, the J call TRBJ2-5; TRBD1 matches 7 bases. Per germline, CDR1 SNHLY and CDR2 FYNNEI. There are 15 residues in the CDR3. The V segment lost 3 bases and the J segment 1 base; nucleotides outside the gene matches: 5.

This clonotype was recorded a few times. V usage is TRBV5-1 and J usage is TRBJ1-1, with TRBD1 as a possible D gene (6 bases). CDR1 is SGHRS, CDR2 YFSETQ, per germline. V shed 0 bases and J shed 5 bases, with 14 bases lying between them. The CDR3 contains 15 residues. The CDR3 spells CASSLADGTGTEAFF. CDR3 in DNA: TGCGCCAGCAGCTTGGCCGACGGCACAGGGACTGAAGCTTTCTTT.

With respect to this clonotype: A read error may explain this, as a much larger clone is one base away. The rearrangement links TRBV5-1 to TRBJ1-5; 7 bases fit TRBD1. There are 14 residues in the CDR3. Germline V lookup: CDR1 SGHRS, CDR2 YFSETQ. The CDR3 region is CASSFGQGGQLQHF. As DNA, the CDR3 is TGCGCCAGCAGCTTCGGCCAGGGGGGTCAGCTCCAGCATTTT.

This clonotype was counted only a few times. The chain links TRBV7-3 to TRBJ2-3, with 7 positions matching TRBD2. J gave up 4 bases and V 1 base, and 5 bases lay outside the gene matches. CDR3 size: 15 residues. Germline lookup yields CDR1 SGHTA and CDR2 FQGTGA. The CDR3: CASSLKLAPADTQYF. DNA of the CDR3: TGTGCCAGCAGCTTAAAACTAGCGCCCGCAGATACGCAGTATTTT.

This clonotype has at least ten counts. V is TRBV28 and J is TRBJ2-7; D is possibly TRBD2 (5 bases). The V end was cut by 4 bases, the J end by 7 bases, with 14 bases between. In germline, CDR1 is MDHEN, CDR2 SYDVKM. The length of the CDR3 is 13 residues. DNA of the CDR3: TGTGCCAGCAGTTCTACTAGACGATATGAGCAGTACGTC. Its translation: CASSSTRRYEQYV.

The rearrangement joins TRBV7-9 to TRBJ1-1; D uncertain. The germline CDR1 and CDR2 sequences are SEHNR and FQNEAQ (reference sequence). Trimming removed 5 bases at V and 6 bases at J, with 13 bases between. This CDR3 has 13 amino acids. The CDR3 loop reads CASSPPEVSEAFF. CDR3 DNA: TGTGCCAGCAGCCCCCCCGAGGTCTCTGAAGCTTTCTTT.

The V call is TRBV29-1, the J call TRBJ2-3; TRBD2 aligns across 10 bases. V trimming: 6 bases; J trimming: 2 bases; junction bases outside the gene matches: 5. The germline gives CDR1 SQVTM, CDR2 ANQGSEA. The CDR3 sequence is 14 residues long. This CDR3 reads CSVDGLADTDTQYF. The CDR3 DNA reads as TGCAGCGTAGACGGACTAGCGGACACAGATACGCAGTATTTT.

The chain links TRBV5-5 to TRBJ1-3, with unresolved D. The V end was cut by 4 bases, the J end by 2 bases, with 10 bases between. Germline V gene sequence: CDR1 SGHKS, CDR2 YYEKEE (reference sequence). The CDR3 is 14 amino acids. The CDR3 is CASSPTRAGNTIYF. The CDR3 nucleotides read TGTGCCAGCAGCCCCACTAGGGCTGGAAACACCATATATTTT.

This chain joins TRBV7-2 and TRBJ2-2; D may be TRBD2 (6 bases). Deletions cut 6 bases from V and 1 base from J, with 15 bases between. The CDR3 has 16 residues. From germline, CDR1 is SGHTA and CDR2 FQGNSA. The CDR3 spells CASRMGGRWNTGELFF. Here the CDR3 DNA reads TGTGCCAGCAGGATGGGGGGTCGCTGGAACACCGGGGAGCTGTTTTTT.

This clonotype was counted only a few times. J is TRBJ2-1 and V is TRBV15; 16 bases are shared with TRBD2. J was trimmed by 1 base and V by 3 bases; bases with no gene match: 6. The CDR3 consists of 19 residues. CDR1 and CDR2 (germline): LNHNV, YYDKDF (reference sequence). CDR3 sequence reads: CATSSRGTSGGASYNEQFF. In DNA, the CDR3 is TGTGCCACCAGCAGCCGGGGGACTAGCGGGGGGGCTTCCTACAATGAGCAGTTCTTC.

CDR3 protein: CASRPRRGYTEAFF. The CDR3 DNA is TGTGCCAGCAGACCCCGAAGGGGATACACTGAAGCTTTCTTT. The rearrangement joins TRBV7-2 to TRBJ1-1; D might be TRBD1 (5 bases). Trimming removed 6 bases at V and 3 bases at J, with 14 bases between. From germline, CDR1 is SGHTA and CDR2 FQGNSA. CDR3 length equals 14 residues.

This sequence joins TRBV12-3 or TRBV12-4 and TRBJ1-3; no definite D call. Trimming stripped 4 bases from V and 4 bases from J, with 14 bases between. This CDR3 contains 15 residues. This CDR3 is CASSSAWGTGNTIYF. The CDR3 region has the DNA TGTGCCAGCAGTTCGGCATGGGGTACGGGAAACACCATATATTTT.